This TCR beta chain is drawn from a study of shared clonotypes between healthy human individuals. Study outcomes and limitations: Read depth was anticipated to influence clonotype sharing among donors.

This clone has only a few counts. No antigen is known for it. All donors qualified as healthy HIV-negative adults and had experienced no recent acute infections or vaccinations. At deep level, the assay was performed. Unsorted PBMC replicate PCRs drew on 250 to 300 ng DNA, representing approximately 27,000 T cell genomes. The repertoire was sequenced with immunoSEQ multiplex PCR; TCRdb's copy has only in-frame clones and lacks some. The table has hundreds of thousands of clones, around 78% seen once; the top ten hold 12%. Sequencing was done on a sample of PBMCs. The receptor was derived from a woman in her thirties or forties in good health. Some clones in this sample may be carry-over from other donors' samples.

The CDR3: CASSSGLGRTDEQFF. As DNA, the CDR3 is TGTGCCAGCAGCTCGGGACTAGGCCGGACGGATGAGCAGTTCTTC. V gene TRBV7-6 combines with J gene TRBJ2-1; 8 positions match TRBD2. The CDR3 contains 15 residues. Germline V gene data show CDR1 as SGHVS and CDR2 as FNYEAQ. Trimming removed 4 bases from V and 8 bases from J; junction bases left unmatched: 10.